The 11 T cell receptor beta chains in this list originate from one sample, sequenced in a study of T cells in Graves' hyperthyroidism and ophthalmopathy. TCR beta CDR3 region amplification was performed from RNA transcripts. The HTBI primer set served for first-round RT-PCR of the TCR CDR3. TCRdb redid the calling of the multiplex PCR reads with MiXCR, one entry per CDR3 protein. This sample has about 96,000 distinct CDR3 sequences, with 51% found just once. Sequences were obtained from blood. The receptors come from a woman aged 35 to 49 with Graves' hyperthyroidism.

In this sample, this clonotype turned up many times. The V gene is TRBV7-6, the J gene TRBJ2-5; D gene ambiguous. The germline V and J ends were trimmed by 1 base and 7 bases, with 13 bases remaining between them. The CDR3 has 14 residues. Germline CDR1 reads SGHVS; CDR2 reads FNYEAQ. The CDR3 loop reads CASSLVPSFRTQYF. CDR3 coding DNA: TGTGCCAGCAGCTTAGTCCCGTCTTTCCGGACCCAGTACTTC.

V and J are TRBV7-2 and TRBJ2-2, with 10 nucleotides matching TRBD2. The CDR3 runs to 16 residues. V was clipped by 6 bases and J by 4 bases; unmatched bases: 8. Germline V gene lookup returns CDR1 SGHTA and CDR2 FQGNSA. Here the CDR3 DNA reads TGTGCCAGCAGTTACCTAGCGGGAGCCGGCACCGGGGAGCTGTTTTTT. This encodes CASSYLAGAGTGELFF.

The gene calls are TRBV2 and TRBJ2-3; D might be TRBD2 (5 bases). The V end lost 4 bases, the J end lost 6 bases, and 17 bases lay between the germline ends. The CDR3 sequence is 15 residues long. Germline assignment: CDR1 SNHLY and CDR2 FYNNEI. The CDR3 spells CASSALRPEEDTQYF. For the CDR3, the DNA is TGTGCCAGCAGTGCGCTCAGGCCGGAGGAGGATACGCAGTATTTT.

J is TRBJ2-5 and V is TRBV20-1; 10 positions agree with TRBD2. The CDR3 extends over 15 amino acids. The germline gives CDR1 DFQATT, CDR2 SNEGSKA (reference sequence). J lost 4 bases, V lost 0 bases, and 5 bases had no gene match. CDR3: CSARDGSGRGETQYF. The CDR3 bases are TGCAGTGCTAGAGACGGAAGCGGGAGGGGAGAGACCCAGTACTTC.

The chain uses TRBV9 and TRBJ1-2, with D tentatively TRBD1 (5 bases). The CDR3 has 12 residues. Germline V gene sequence: CDR1 SGDLS, CDR2 YYNGEE. Here the CDR3 reads CARPREFDGYTF. In nucleotides, the CDR3 is TGTGCTAGGCCCAGGGAGTTTGATGGCTACACCTTC. Based on the CDR3 plus reference TRBV9 and TRBJ1-2, the full variable domain is DSGVTQTPKHLITATGQRVTLRCSPRSGDLSVYWYQQSLDQGLQFLIQYYNGEERAKGNILERFSAQQFPDLHSELNLSSLELGDSALYFCARPREFDGYTFGSGTRLTVV.

This clonotype turned up a few times. The chain joins TRBV2 to TRBJ1-4; D is possibly TRBD1 (5 bases). V lost 3 bases and J lost 8, with 16 bases in between. The CDR3 is 15 amino acids. Germline assignment: CDR1 SNHLY and CDR2 FYNNEI. The CDR3 nucleotides read TGTGCCAGCAGTGACCCAACGATGGGGGAGGAAAAACTGTTTTTT. Translated, it gives CASSDPTMGEEKLFF.

The chain uses TRBV6-1 and TRBJ1-5, with 7 bases that match TRBD1. The length of the CDR3 is 17 residues. Germline CDR1 reads MNHNS; CDR2 reads SASEGT. V gave up 5 bases and J gave up 3 bases; unmatched junction bases: 13. CDR3 nucleotide sequence: TGTGCCAGCAGTACCCGTCCGATGGGACAGCTCAATCAGCCCCAGCATTTT. Translated: CASSTRPMGQLNQPQHF.

Ten or more counts support this clonotype. The rearrangement links TRBV7-9 to TRBJ1-1; 7 nucleotides agree with TRBD1. The germline V gene has CDR1 SEHNR and CDR2 FQNEAQ (reference sequence). V trimming: 0 bases; J trimming: 5 bases; junction bases outside the gene matches: 6. This CDR3 region has 15 residues. The CDR3 region is CASSLAETGRTEAFF. For the CDR3, the DNA is TGTGCCAGCAGCTTAGCGGAGACAGGGAGGACTGAAGCTTTCTTT.

The V call is TRBV12-3 or TRBV12-4, the J call TRBJ2-5; 10 nucleotides agree with TRBD2. The CDR3 runs 17 residues. The V segment lost 5 bases and the J segment 3 bases; nucleotides outside the gene matches: 12. The CDR3, as DNA: TGTGCCAGCAGTCCGCGACTTGGACTAGCGGAGAAAGAGACCCAGTACTTC. It yields the protein CASSPRLGLAEKETQYF.

Of note for this clonotype: The CDR3 does not end in the conserved phenylalanine or tryptophan, so this is likely a read error. This chain links TRBV15 with TRBJ2-2; perhaps TRBD2 as D (6 bases). CDR1 is LNHNV, CDR2 YYDKDF, per germline (reference sequence). CDR3 size: 14 residues. The CDR3 nucleotides are TGTGCCACCAGCAGAGGGAGGGGAGGCGGGGAACTGTTTTCT. Its protein is CATSRGRGGGELFS.

This clonotype came up many times. This sequence joins TRBV29-1 and TRBJ2-5, with TRBD2 matching over 7 bases. After removal of 4 bases from V and 3 bases from J, the junction contained 8 bases not matched to a gene. The CDR3 consists of 14 residues. Germline assignment: CDR1 SQVTM and CDR2 ANQGSEA. CDR3 nucleotide sequence: TGCAGCGTTGGAACCGGGACTACAGAAGAGACCCAGTACTTC. Translation: CSVGTGTTEETQYF.